What follows are 8 T cell receptor beta chains derived from one specimen sequenced in a study of blood T cell repertoires in COVID-19. Only in-frame clones appear in the TCRdb table, and some are missing; sequencing was by immunoSEQ multiplex PCR. The sample contains some 80,000 clones, just under 85% of which appear only once. Sequencing was performed on peripheral blood. The receptor source for this set is a man at least 80 years old with active or convalescent COVID-19.

CDR3 bases: TGTGCCACCAGTGAAGGCGGCAGAAACTATGGCTACACCTTC. This gives the protein CATSEGGRNYGYTF. The V call is TRBV24-1, the J call TRBJ1-2; D is uncertain. The germline V gene has CDR1 KGHDR and CDR2 SFDVKD. V shed 4 bases and J shed 2 bases, with 10 bases lying between them. The length of the CDR3 is 14 residues.

The chain links TRBV6-5 to TRBJ2-2; perhaps TRBD1 as D (6 bases). V lost 6 bases, J lost 4 bases, and 12 bases lay in between. The CDR3 sequence is 14 residues long. The V gene's germline CDR1 is MNHEY and CDR2 SVGAGI. DNA of the CDR3: TGTGCCAGCAGAACAACAGGGCTCACCGGGGAGCTGTTTTTT. Protein product: CASRTTGLTGELFF.

The V and J genes are TRBV11-3 and TRBJ2-5; no definite D call. The CDR3 has 14 amino acids. CDR1 SGHNT and CDR2 YENEEA come from the germline V gene. The germline V and J ends were trimmed by 1 base and 5 bases, with 11 bases remaining between them. The CDR3 reads CASSLVVAEETQYF. CDR3 in DNA: TGTGCCAGCAGCTTAGTGGTTGCGGAGGAGACCCAGTACTTC.

This chain links TRBV19 with TRBJ2-3; D is perhaps TRBD1 (6 bases). In germline, CDR1 is LNHDA, CDR2 SQIVND (reference sequence). CDR3 length equals 13 residues. Trimming cost V 4 bases and J 7 bases, with 12 bases left between them. The CDR3 DNA reads as TGTGCCAGTAGTACAGGGGTCCGGAATACGCAGTATTTT. This encodes CASSTGVRNTQYF.

This rearrangement joins TRBV5-1 to TRBJ2-5, with a tentative D call TRBD1 (6 bases). The ends were cut back, 4 bases at V and 2 bases at J, with 15 bases in the middle. Germline CDR1 reads SGHRS; CDR2 reads YFSETQ. This CDR3 is built from 15 residues. CDR3 sequence reads: CASSQLQGKQETQYF. CDR3 bases: TGCGCCAGCAGCCAATTACAGGGAAAACAAGAGACCCAGTACTTC. The full variable domain, completed using reference TRBV5-1 and TRBJ2-5, is KAGVTQTPRYLIKTRGQQVTLSCSPISGHRSVSWYQQTPGQGLQFLFEYFSETQRNKGNFPGRFSGRQFSNSRSEMNVSTLELGDSALYLCASSQLQGKQETQYFGPGTRLLVL.

The chain uses TRBV5-1 and TRBJ2-2; 7 bases are shared with TRBD1. The V gene end was trimmed by 4 bases and the J gene end by 3 bases; junction bases not matched to a gene: 0. Germline CDR1 SGHRS, CDR2 YFSETQ. The CDR3 has 13 residues. The CDR3 nucleotides are TGCGCCAGCAGCACAGGGGACACCGGGGAGCTGTTTTTT. As protein: CASSTGDTGELFF.

The chain links TRBV7-2 to TRBJ2-5; perhaps TRBD1 as D (5 bases). V shed 1 base and J shed 2 bases, with 8 bases lying between them. The germline V gene has CDR1 SGHTA and CDR2 FQGNSA. The CDR3 has 14 amino acids. The CDR3 bases are TGTGCCAGCAGCTTAGGTAGGGGTCAAGAGACCCAGTACTTC. Its protein product is CASSLGRGQETQYF.

This clone was observed a handful of times. The chain has TRBV7-2 and TRBJ2-2, with D maybe TRBD1 (6 bases). CDR1 is SGHTA and CDR2 is FQGNSA in the germline V gene. The CDR3 has 13 amino acids. Deletions cut 5 bases from V and 7 bases from J, with 11 bases between. CDR3 sequence (DNA): TGTGCCAGCAGCCCAGGGGCTGTCGGGGAGCTGTTTTTT. Its protein product is CASSPGAVGELFF. The entire variable domain, with the rest obtained from reference TRBV7-2 and TRBJ2-2, is as follows: GAGVSQSPSNKVTEKGKDVELRCDPISGHTALYWYRQSLGQGLEFLIYFQGNSAPDKSGLPSDRFSAERTGGSVSTLTIQRTQQEDSAVYLCASSPGAVGELFFGEGSRLTVL.